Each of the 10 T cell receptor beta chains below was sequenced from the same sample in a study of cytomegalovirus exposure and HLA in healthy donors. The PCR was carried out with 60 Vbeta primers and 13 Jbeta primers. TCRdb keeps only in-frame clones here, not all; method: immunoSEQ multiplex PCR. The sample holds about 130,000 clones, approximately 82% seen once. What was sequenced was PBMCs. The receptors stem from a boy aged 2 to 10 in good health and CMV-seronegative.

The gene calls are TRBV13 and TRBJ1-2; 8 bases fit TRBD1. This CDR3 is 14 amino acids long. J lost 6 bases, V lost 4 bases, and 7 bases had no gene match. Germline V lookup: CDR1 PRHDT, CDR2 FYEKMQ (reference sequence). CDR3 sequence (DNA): TGTGCCAGCAGCTATGGGACAGGCGGGGATGGCTACACCTTC. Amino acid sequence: CASSYGTGGDGYTF.

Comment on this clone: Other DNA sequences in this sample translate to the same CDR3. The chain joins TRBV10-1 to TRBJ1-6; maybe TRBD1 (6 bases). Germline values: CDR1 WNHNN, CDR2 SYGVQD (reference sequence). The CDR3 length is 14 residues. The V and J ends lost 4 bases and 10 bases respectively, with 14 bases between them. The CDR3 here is CASSARGYTSPLHF. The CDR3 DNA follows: TGCGCCAGCAGTGCTAGGGGGTATACCTCACCCCTCCACTTT.

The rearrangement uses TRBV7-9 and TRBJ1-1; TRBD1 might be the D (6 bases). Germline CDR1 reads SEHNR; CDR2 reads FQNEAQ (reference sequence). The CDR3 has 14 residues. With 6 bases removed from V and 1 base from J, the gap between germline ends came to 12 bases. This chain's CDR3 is CASSYRAGNTEAFF. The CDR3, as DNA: TGTGCCAGCAGTTACAGGGCAGGGAACACTGAAGCTTTCTTT.

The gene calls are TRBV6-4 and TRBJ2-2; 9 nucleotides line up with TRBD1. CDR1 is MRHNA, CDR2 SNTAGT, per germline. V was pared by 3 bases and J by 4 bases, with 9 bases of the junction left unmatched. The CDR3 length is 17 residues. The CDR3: CASSEDRQGDSTGELFF. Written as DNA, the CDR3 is TGTGCCAGCAGTGAGGATAGACAGGGGGATTCCACCGGGGAGCTGTTTTTT.

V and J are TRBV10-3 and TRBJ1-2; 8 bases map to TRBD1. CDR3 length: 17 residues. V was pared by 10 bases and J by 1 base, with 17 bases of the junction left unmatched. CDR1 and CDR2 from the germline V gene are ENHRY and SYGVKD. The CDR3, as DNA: TGTGCCACCGTGGGGAGTGGGACAGGACGTCTTAACTATGGCTACACCTTC. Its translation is CATVGSGTGRLNYGYTF.

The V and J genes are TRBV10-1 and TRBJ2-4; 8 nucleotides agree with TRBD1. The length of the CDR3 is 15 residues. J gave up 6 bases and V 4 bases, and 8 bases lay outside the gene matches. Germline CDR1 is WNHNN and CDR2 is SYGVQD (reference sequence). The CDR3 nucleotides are TGCGCCAGCAGTGGAGGCTCGGACAGGGCAAACATTCAGTACTTC. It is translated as CASSGGSDRANIQYF.

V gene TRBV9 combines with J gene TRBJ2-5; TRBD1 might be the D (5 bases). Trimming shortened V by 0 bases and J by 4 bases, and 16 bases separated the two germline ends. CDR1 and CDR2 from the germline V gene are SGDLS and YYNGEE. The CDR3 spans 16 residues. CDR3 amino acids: CASSVGQPSFGETQYF. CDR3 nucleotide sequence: TGTGCCAGCAGCGTAGGACAGCCATCCTTTGGAGAGACCCAGTACTTC. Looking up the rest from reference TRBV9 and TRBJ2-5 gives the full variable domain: DSGVTQTPKHLITATGQRVTLRCSPRSGDLSVYWYQQSLDQGLQFLIQYYNGEERAKGNILERFSAQQFPDLHSELNLSSLELGDSALYFCASSVGQPSFGETQYFGPGTRLLVL.

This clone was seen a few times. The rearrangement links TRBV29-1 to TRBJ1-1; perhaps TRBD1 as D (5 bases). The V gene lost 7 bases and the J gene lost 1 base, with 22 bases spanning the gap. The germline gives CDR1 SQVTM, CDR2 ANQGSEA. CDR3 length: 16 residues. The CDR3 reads CSAQGTPNMRNTEAFF. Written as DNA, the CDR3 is TGCAGCGCCCAGGGAACCCCAAATATGAGGAACACTGAAGCTTTCTTT.

The CDR3 loop reads CASSLLTGFALSSSGNTIYF. The CDR3 DNA reads TGCGCCAGCAGCCTACTGACAGGGTTTGCCTTAAGCTCTTCTGGAAACACCATATATTTT. The chain joins TRBV5-1 to TRBJ1-3; 7 bases align to TRBD1. CDR3 length: 20 amino acids. Germline CDR1 reads SGHRS; CDR2 reads YFSETQ. V was clipped by 4 bases and J by 1 base; unmatched bases: 20.

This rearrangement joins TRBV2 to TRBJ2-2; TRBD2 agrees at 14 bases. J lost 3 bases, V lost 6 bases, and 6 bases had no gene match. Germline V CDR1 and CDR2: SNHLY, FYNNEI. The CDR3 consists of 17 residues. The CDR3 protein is CASSRLAGGPDTGELFF. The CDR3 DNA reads TGTGCCAGCAGCCGACTAGCGGGAGGGCCGGACACCGGGGAGCTGTTTTTT.